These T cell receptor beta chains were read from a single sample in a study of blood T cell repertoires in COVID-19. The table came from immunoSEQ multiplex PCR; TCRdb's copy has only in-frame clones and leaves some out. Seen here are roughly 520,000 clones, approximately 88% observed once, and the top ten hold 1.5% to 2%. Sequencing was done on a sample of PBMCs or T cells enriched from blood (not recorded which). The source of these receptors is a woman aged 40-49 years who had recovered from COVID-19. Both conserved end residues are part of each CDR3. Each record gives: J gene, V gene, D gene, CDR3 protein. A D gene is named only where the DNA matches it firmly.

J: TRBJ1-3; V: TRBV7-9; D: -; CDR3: CASSFDPRDTIYF
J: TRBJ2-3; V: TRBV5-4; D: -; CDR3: CASTERERTDTQYF
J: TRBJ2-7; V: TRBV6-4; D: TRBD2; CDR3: CASSEGTSSFYEQYF
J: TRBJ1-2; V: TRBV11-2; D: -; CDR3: CASSSGQSYGYTF
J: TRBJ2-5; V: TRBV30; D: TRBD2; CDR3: CAWGVAGVETQYF
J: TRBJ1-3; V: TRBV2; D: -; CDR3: CASSGQGGSGNTIYF
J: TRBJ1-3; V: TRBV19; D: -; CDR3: CASSPILTGRSSGNTIYF
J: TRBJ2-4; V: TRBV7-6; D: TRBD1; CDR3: CASSLGGQGGDIQYF
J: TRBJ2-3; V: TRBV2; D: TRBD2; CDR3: CASSEVSLAGGVWDTQYF
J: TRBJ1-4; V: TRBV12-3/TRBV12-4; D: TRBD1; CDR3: CASSGGTDLFF
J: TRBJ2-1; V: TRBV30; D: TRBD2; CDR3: CAWSVGLAGGNEQFF
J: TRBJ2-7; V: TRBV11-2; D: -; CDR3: CASSPSTGRQEQYF
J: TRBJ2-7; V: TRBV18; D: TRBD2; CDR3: CASSPRTSGTYEQYF
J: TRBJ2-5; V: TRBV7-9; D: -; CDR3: CASSNPTRGLETQYF
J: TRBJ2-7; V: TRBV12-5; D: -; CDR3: CASGFNYSTESSYEQYF
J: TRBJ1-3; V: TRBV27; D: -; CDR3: CASSRTLRGNTIYF
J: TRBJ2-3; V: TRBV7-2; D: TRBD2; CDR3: CASTILAGVPDTQYF
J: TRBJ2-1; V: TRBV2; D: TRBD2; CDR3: CASSVTSGYNEQFF
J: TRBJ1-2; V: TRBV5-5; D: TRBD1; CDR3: CASNYRGRVDGYTF
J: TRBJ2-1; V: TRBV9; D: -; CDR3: CASIYFGGSSYNEQFF
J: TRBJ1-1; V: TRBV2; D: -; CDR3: CASSDVSSNTEAFF
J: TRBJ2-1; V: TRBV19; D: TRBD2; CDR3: CASRTGTSGYNEQFF
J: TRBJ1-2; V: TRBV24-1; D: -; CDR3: CATSEWTYGYTF
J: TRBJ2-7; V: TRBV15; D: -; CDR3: CATSRDLGGNYEQYF
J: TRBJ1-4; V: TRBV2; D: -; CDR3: CASSLGVREKLFF
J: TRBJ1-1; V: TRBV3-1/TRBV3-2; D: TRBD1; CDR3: CASSRGQADTEAFF
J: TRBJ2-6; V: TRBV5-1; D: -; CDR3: CASCLQGGSGANVLTF
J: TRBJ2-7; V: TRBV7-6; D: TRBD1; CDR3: CASSVGTGSYEQYF
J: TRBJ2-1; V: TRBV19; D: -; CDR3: CASSIGDGGSYNEQFF
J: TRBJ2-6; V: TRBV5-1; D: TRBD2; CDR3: CASRLADSSGANVLTF
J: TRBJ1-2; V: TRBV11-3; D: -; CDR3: CASSYSSNYGYTF
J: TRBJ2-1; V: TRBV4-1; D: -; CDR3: CASSQEGPSGLDNEQFF
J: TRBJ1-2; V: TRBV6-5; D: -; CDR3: CASRTQETYGYTF
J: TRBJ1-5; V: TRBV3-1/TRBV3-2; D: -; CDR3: CASSPTGNQPQHF
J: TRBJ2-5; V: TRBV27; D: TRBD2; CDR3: CASSLRRLAVGPLETQYF
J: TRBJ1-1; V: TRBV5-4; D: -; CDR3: CASSLSAGGSTEAFF
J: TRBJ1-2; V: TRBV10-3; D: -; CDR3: CAAQGGADYGYTF
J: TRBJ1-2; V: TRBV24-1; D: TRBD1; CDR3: CATSDLSPGQGASGYTF
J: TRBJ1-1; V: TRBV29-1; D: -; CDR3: CSVAQGSDTEAFF
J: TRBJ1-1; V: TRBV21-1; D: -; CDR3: CASSKPMGLAAEAFF
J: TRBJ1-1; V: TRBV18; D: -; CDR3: CASSPGPGNTEAFF
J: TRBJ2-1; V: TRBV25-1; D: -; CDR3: CASSAGTRINEQFF
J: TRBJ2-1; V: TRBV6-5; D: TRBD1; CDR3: CASTETPGQGGFF
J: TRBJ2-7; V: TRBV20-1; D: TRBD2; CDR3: CSASSSGTSYEQYF
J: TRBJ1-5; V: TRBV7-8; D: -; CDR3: CASSPYPRQGNQPQHF
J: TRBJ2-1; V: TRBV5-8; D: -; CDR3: CASSNPRGHEQFF
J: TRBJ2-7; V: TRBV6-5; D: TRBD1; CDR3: CASSSDRGDYEQYF
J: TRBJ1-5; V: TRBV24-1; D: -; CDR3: CATSDFLEGGRPDNQPQHF
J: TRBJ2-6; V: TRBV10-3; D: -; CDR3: CAISESTTSGANVLTF
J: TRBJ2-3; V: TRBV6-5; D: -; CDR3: CASSYRGEGTDTQYF
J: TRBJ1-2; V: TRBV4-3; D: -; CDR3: CASSQGQNYGYTF
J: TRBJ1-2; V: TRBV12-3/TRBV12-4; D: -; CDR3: CASSFQGIDGYTF
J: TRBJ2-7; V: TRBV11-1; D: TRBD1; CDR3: CASSRSGGTGAYEQYF
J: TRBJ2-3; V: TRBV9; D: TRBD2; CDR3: CASSDSGTTDTQYF
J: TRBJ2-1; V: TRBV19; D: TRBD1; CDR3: CASSKYRGSSNEQFF
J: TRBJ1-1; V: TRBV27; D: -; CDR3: CASSPTGMTAFF
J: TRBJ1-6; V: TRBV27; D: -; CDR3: CASSGGRQGYNSPLHF